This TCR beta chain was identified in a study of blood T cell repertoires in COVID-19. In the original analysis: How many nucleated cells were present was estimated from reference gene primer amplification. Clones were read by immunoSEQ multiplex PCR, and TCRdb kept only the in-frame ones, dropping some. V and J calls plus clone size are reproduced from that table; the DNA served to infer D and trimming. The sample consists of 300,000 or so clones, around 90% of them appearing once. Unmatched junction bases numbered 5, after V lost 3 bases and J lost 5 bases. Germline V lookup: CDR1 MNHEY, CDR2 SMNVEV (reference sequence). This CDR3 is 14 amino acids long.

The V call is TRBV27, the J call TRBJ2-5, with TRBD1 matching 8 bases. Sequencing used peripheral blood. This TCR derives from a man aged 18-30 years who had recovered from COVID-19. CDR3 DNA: TGTGCCAGCAGTTTCACAGGGGGGTGGGAGACCCAGTACTTC. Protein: CASSFTGGWETQYF.